This is a list of T cell receptor beta chains from one sample in a study of beta chain features in type 1 diabetes. Sequenced by immunoSEQ multiplex PCR; TCRdb stores in-frame clones only, minus some. The sample holds more than 140,000 clones, roughly 9.3% seen once. Material for sequencing was central memory CD4+ T cells from blood. The source is a woman in her thirties or forties in good health. Each CDR3 is given with its conserved first and last residue. The order of the fields is D gene, clone size, J gene, V gene, CDR3 DNA, CDR3 protein. The D gene is left open where the match is weak. Size values are once, few and many counts, or a class for expanded clones, and some rows have none.

D: TRBD2; size: few; J: TRBJ2-7; V: TRBV7-2; DNA: TGTGCCAGCAGCTTAGTAGGGCGGGGGGTTTACGAGCAGTACTTC; CDR3: CASSLVGRGVYEQYF
D: .; size: few; J: TRBJ1-1; V: TRBV5-1; DNA: TGCGCCAGCAGCAGCATAGGACAGCACACTGAAGCTTTCTTT; CDR3: CASSSIGQHTEAFF
D: .; size: .; J: TRBJ2-2; V: TRBV2; DNA: TGTGCCAGCCAGAGGGAATCGAACACCGGGGAGCTGTTTTTT; CDR3: CASQRESNTGELFF
D: .; size: .; J: TRBJ1-1; V: TRBV7-8; DNA: TGTGCCAGCAGCTTAGCCACATCCAGTGAAGCTTTCTTT; CDR3: CASSLATSSEAFF
D: .; size: .; J: TRBJ1-6; V: TRBV6-5; DNA: TGTGCCAGCAGTTATCAGGGGAACTATAATTCACCCCTCCACTTT; CDR3: CASSYQGNYNSPLHF
D: TRBD2; size: few; J: TRBJ2-4; V: TRBV9; DNA: TGTGCCAGCAGCGTAGATGCGGGGGTACGGGGAAACATTCAGTACTTC; CDR3: CASSVDAGVRGNIQYF
D: TRBD1; size: .; J: TRBJ2-2; V: TRBV7-9; DNA: TGTGCCAGCAGCTTAGCGCCGGACAGGGCTGACGGGGAGCTGTTTTTT; CDR3: CASSLAPDRADGELFF
D: .; size: few; J: TRBJ2-5; V: TRBV19; DNA: TGTGCCAGTAGTAGGACCAGCATTGAGGGGACCCAGTACTTC; CDR3: CASSRTSIEGTQYF
D: .; size: .; J: TRBJ1-4; V: TRBV7-9; DNA: TGTGCCAGCAGCCTCCCGGTCGCGGCAACTAATGAAAAACTGTTTTTT; CDR3: CASSLPVAATNEKLFF
D: .; size: few; J: TRBJ2-5; V: TRBV5-6; DNA: TGTGCCAGCAGCTTGGCGGGGGGCGCAGAGACCCAGTACTTC; CDR3: CASSLAGGAETQYF
D: .; size: .; J: TRBJ1-6; V: TRBV10-1; DNA: TGCGCCAGCAGTGAGATACTTAATTCACCCCTCCACTTT; CDR3: CASSEILNSPLHF